Presented here are 25 T cell receptor beta chains from one specimen sequenced in a study of cytomegalovirus exposure and HLA in healthy donors. The PCR contained 60 Vbeta and 13 Jbeta primers. Sequencing used immunoSEQ multiplex PCR; TCRdb keeps in-frame clones, though not all of them. Of 200,000 to 250,000 clones listed, 55% to 75% are singletons. Sequences were obtained from PBMCs. The receptors were gathered from a man in his forties or fifties in good health and CMV-seropositive.

V gene TRBV15 combines with J gene TRBJ2-7; D may be TRBD1 (5 bases). The germline V and J ends were trimmed by 5 bases and 0 bases, with 11 bases remaining between them. Germline CDR1 and CDR2: LNHNV and YYDKDF (reference sequence). The length of the CDR3 is 14 residues. Here the CDR3 DNA reads TGTGCCACCAGCCCTCGAAGGGGCTCCTACGAGCAGTACTTC. This codes for CATSPRRGSYEQYF.

The rearrangement joins TRBV10-2 to TRBJ2-3; 8 positions match TRBD1. V trimming: 8 bases; J trimming: 6 bases; junction bases outside the gene matches: 4. Per the germline V gene, CDR1 is WSHSY and CDR2 is SAAADI. This CDR3 comprises 12 residues. The CDR3 region is CASQGQVDTQYF. DNA for the CDR3: TGCGCCAGCCAGGGACAGGTGGATACGCAGTATTTT.

V gene TRBV6-5 combines with J gene TRBJ1-2, with a tentative D call TRBD1 (6 bases). Deletions cut 5 bases from V and 8 bases from J, with 12 bases between. This CDR3 is built from 12 residues. Germline-derived CDR1 and CDR2 are MNHEY and SVGAGI. The CDR3 loop is CASSPDSRGYTF. The DNA of the CDR3 is TGTGCCAGCAGTCCGGACAGTCGAGGCTACACCTTC.

This clone was detected only a few times. The chain joins TRBV7-2 to TRBJ2-3, with a weak D call TRBD2 (6 bases). V was trimmed by 1 base and J by 3 bases, leaving 8 bases between them. Germline lookup yields CDR1 SGHTA and CDR2 FQGNSA. The CDR3 sequence is 14 residues long. The CDR3 DNA reads TGTGCCAGCAGCTTAGACGCGGGAACAGATACGCAGTATTTT. This codes for CASSLDAGTDTQYF.

This clone was recorded a few times. The chain links TRBV4-3 to TRBJ2-7; 9 bases fit TRBD1. The CDR3 has 16 amino acids. V was clipped by 1 base and J by 1 base; unmatched bases: 5. Looked up from germline, CDR1 is LGHNA and CDR2 is YSLEER. The CDR3 DNA reads TGCGCCAGCAGCCAAGGCCTGGGACAGGGTTCCTACGAGCAGTACTTC. Translating it yields CASSQGLGQGSYEQYF.

Remarks on this clone: Different DNA sequences within this sample yield the same CDR3. This sequence joins TRBV4-1 and TRBJ1-4; the D gene is possibly TRBD1 (5 bases). V was trimmed by 2 bases and J by 3 bases, leaving 10 bases between them. Germline loops: CDR1 MGHRA, CDR2 YSYEKL. This CDR3 is 15 amino acids long. CDR3 protein: CASSQLGGANEKLFF. The CDR3 DNA follows: TGCGCCAGCAGCCAACTTGGGGGGGCTAATGAAAAACTGTTTTTT.

The V gene is TRBV5-1, the J gene TRBJ2-7; D unclear. The germline gives CDR1 SGHRS, CDR2 YFSETQ. The CDR3 totals 14 residues. V was trimmed by 1 base and J by 3 bases, leaving 11 bases between them. The CDR3 nucleotides are TGCGCCAGCAGCTTGATGTCAGGAAACTACGAGCAGTACTTC. Amino acids: CASSLMSGNYEQYF.

This clone was observed a few times. The chain is built from TRBV4-3 and TRBJ2-1, with D possibly TRBD1 on 6 matching bases. The CDR3 spans 13 residues. V was shortened by 3 bases and J by 5 bases, with 8 bases between the two germline ends. Germline loops: CDR1 LGHNA, CDR2 YSLEER. CDR3 in amino acids: CASSQGADNEQFF. The CDR3 coding sequence is TGCGCCAGCAGCCAGGGGGCCGACAATGAGCAGTTCTTC.

The V call is TRBV7-9, the J call TRBJ2-1, with a weak D call TRBD2 (7 bases). Germline V lookup: CDR1 SEHNR, CDR2 FQNEAQ (reference sequence). CDR3 length: 15 amino acids. Trimming pared 7 bases from V and 13 bases from J, leaving 26 bases between. CDR3 nucleotides: TGTGCCAGCACCTCATGGGGGGGGGCGAGGGAGAGACAGTTCTTC. This encodes CASTSWGGARERQFF.

V and J are TRBV5-1 and TRBJ2-3; the match to TRBD2 covers 9 bases. CDR3 size: 17 residues. Germline CDR1 reads SGHRS; CDR2 reads YFSETQ. The trim removed 2 bases at V and 0 bases at J, leaving 7 bases unmatched. The CDR3 nucleotides read TGCGCCAGCAGCTTTGGGCGGGGGGGCTGGAGCACAGATACGCAGTATTTT. Translating it yields CASSFGRGGWSTDTQYF.

This rearrangement joins TRBV7-3 to TRBJ2-3; 9 bases map to TRBD2. Germline V lookup: CDR1 SGHTA, CDR2 FQGTGA. The CDR3 loop spans 18 amino acids. Trimming took 5 bases from V and 2 from J; bases not matched to a gene: 14. This CDR3 is CASSPYRTSALFTDTQYF. The CDR3 region has the DNA TGTGCCAGCAGCCCCTACAGGACTAGCGCTCTGTTCACAGATACGCAGTATTTT.

The chain's CDR3 is CASSLRQGAGGELFF. CDR3 coding DNA: TGTGCCAGCAGTCTCCGACAGGGGGCCGGCGGGGAGCTGTTTTTT. This chain joins TRBV6-1 and TRBJ2-2; 10 bases are a match to TRBD1. Trimming removed 5 bases from V and 7 bases from J; junction bases left unmatched: 7. CDR1 and CDR2 (germline): MNHNS, SASEGT. The CDR3 covers 15 residues.

The chain joins TRBV5-1 to TRBJ2-7, with a possible D match to TRBD2 (6 bases). CDR3 length equals 15 residues. The germline V gene has CDR1 SGHRS and CDR2 YFSETQ. The V end was cut by 4 bases, the J end by 0 bases, with 14 bases between. CDR3 coding DNA: TGCGCCAGCAGCCTCGGCGGGGTCAACTCCTACGAGCAGTACTTC. Its protein is CASSLGGVNSYEQYF.

Only a few counts were recorded for this clone. This chain uses TRBV6-5 with TRBJ1-1; tentative D call: TRBD1 (5 bases). CDR3 length: 14 residues. Per germline, CDR1 MNHEY and CDR2 SVGAGI. V lost 6 bases and J lost 3, with 14 bases in between. The CDR3 DNA reads as TGTGCCAGCAGGGCAGGGTTAGGCTACACTGAAGCTTTCTTT. Translated, it gives CASRAGLGYTEAFF.

V is TRBV5-1 and J is TRBJ2-3; 8 nucleotides agree with TRBD1. Germline loops: CDR1 SGHRS, CDR2 YFSETQ. V lost 0 bases and J lost 1; bases outside the gene matches: 7. The CDR3 runs 17 residues. Written as DNA, the CDR3 is TGCGCCAGCAGCTTGGGACAGGGGTCCTTAGGCACAGATACGCAGTATTTT. This gives the protein CASSLGQGSLGTDTQYF.

The V gene is TRBV28, the J gene TRBJ1-4; 7 nucleotides line up with TRBD1. The CDR3 contains 15 residues. V gave up 5 bases and J gave up 8 bases; unmatched junction bases: 11. Germline lookup yields CDR1 MDHEN and CDR2 SYDVKM. This chain's CDR3 is CASSPPNRGGEKLFF. CDR3 in DNA: TGTGCCAGCAGTCCCCCGAACAGGGGAGGAGAAAAACTGTTTTTT.

This chain connects TRBV5-4 to TRBJ1-2; TRBD1 might be the D (6 bases). Germline values: CDR1 SGHNT, CDR2 YYREEE (reference sequence). V was pared by 0 bases and J by 2 bases, with 8 bases between. The CDR3 covers 14 residues. The CDR3 spells CASSLGDRNYGYTF. DNA for the CDR3: TGTGCCAGCAGCTTGGGCGACAGGAACTATGGCTACACCTTC.

CDR3 residues: CASSYSSHGGQGHQPQHF. The CDR3 bases are TGTGCCAGCAGTTACTCGAGCCACGGGGGACAGGGACATCAGCCCCAGCATTTT. The gene calls are TRBV6-7 and TRBJ1-5; TRBD1 matches 9 bases. TRBV6-7 is treated as an ORF (open reading frame) with a function not yet certain. The CDR3 has 18 amino acids. V lost 0 bases to trimming and J lost 5 bases; unmatched junction nucleotides: 11.

The CDR3 spells CASSDTSGGSYNEQFF. CDR3 in DNA: TGCGCCAGCAGCGACACTAGCGGGGGATCTTACAATGAGCAGTTCTTC. The chain is built from TRBV5-1 and TRBJ2-1, with 11 bases that match TRBD2. This CDR3 contains 16 residues. V lost 4 bases and J lost 4; bases outside the gene matches: 7. CDR1 SGHRS and CDR2 YFSETQ come from the germline V gene.

The rearrangement links TRBV5-4 to TRBJ2-5, with TRBD1 identical over 9 bases. J gave up 3 bases and V 9 bases, and 9 bases lay outside the gene matches. Germline assignment: CDR1 SGHNT and CDR2 YYREEE (reference sequence). The CDR3 loop spans 14 amino acids. The CDR3 coding sequence is TGTGCCACCGCATCCCGGGACAGGGAAGAGACCCAGTACTTC. Amino acids: CATASRDREETQYF.

The chain is built from TRBV4-1 and TRBJ2-1; 11 bases line up with TRBD2. The trim removed 0 bases at V and 0 bases at J, leaving 1 base unmatched. The CDR3 has 17 residues. Per germline, CDR1 MGHRA and CDR2 YSYEKL. CDR3 nucleotide sequence: TGCGCCAGCAGCCAAGAAGGGACTAGCGGCTCCTACAATGAGCAGTTCTTC. Translation: CASSQEGTSGSYNEQFF.

This clone was counted only a few times. The CDR3 sequence is CASSRLTGTEAFF. The CDR3 DNA reads TGTGCCAGCAGCAGGTTGACAGGCACTGAAGCTTTCTTT. This chain joins TRBV5-6 and TRBJ1-1, with a possible D match to TRBD1 (6 bases). V shed 4 bases and J shed 4 bases, with 11 bases lying between them. The CDR3 contains 13 residues. CDR1 is SGHDT and CDR2 is YYEEEE in the germline V gene.

This chain links TRBV4-2 with TRBJ2-5; 7 nucleotides line up with TRBD2. CDR3 length: 17 residues. CDR1 and CDR2 (germline): LGHNA, YNFKEQ. J was trimmed by 5 bases and V by 4 bases; bases with no gene match: 16. The CDR3 DNA follows: TGTGCCAGCAGCCCTCAATGGGGCGGGGGTACTGGTGAGACCCAGTACTTC. Its translation: CASSPQWGGGTGETQYF.

V and J are TRBV4-2 and TRBJ1-1; maybe TRBD1 (5 bases). Trimming removed 4 bases from V and 4 bases from J, with 10 bases in between. This CDR3 is 13 amino acids long. Looked up from germline, CDR1 is LGHNA and CDR2 is YNFKEQ. The CDR3 DNA reads as TGTGCCAGCAGCCTGGAGGGGAGCACTGAAGCTTTCTTT. Its translation: CASSLEGSTEAFF.

V usage is TRBV7-9 and J usage is TRBJ2-3; TRBD1 aligns across 7 bases. With 6 bases clipped from V and 8 bases from J, the junction kept 8 bases outside the gene matches. This CDR3 comprises 13 residues. The germline V gene has CDR1 SEHNR and CDR2 FQNEAQ (reference sequence). The CDR3 nucleotides are TGTGCCAGCAGTCAAGACAGGGCGGGTACGCAGTATTTT. As protein: CASSQDRAGTQYF.